This T cell receptor (beta chain) was sequenced in a study of radiotherapy plus CTLA-4 blockade in lung cancer. Study observations and caveats: Once radiotherapy plus ipilimumab had been given, TCR clones derived from tumor expanded in blood.

This clone was picked up one time. Antigen specificity is unknown. CDR1 and CDR2 (germline): SNHLY, FYNNEI. V was cut by 1 base and J by 8 bases, with 9 bases left in between. The CDR3 has 13 amino acids. The table came from immunoSEQ multiplex PCR; TCRdb's copy has only in-frame clones and leaves some out. This table holds about 100,000 clones, around four fifths found once. The specimen comprised peripheral blood, sampled from a patient treated with radiotherapy plus ipilimumab. The source is a human donor with non-small cell lung cancer who had stable disease on radiotherapy plus ipilimumab. The V gene is TRBV2, the J gene TRBJ2-1; possibly TRBD1 for D (6 bases). The CDR3 bases are TGTGCCAGCAGTGAAGACAGGGTTGATGAGCAGTTCTTC. Its translation is CASSEDRVDEQFF.